This T cell receptor beta chain stems from a study of T cells in localized non-small cell lung cancer. Study observations and caveats: Within adjacent lung there appeared a median around 57 of the top 100 tumor clones.

On this clone: The antigen remains undetermined.

Data came from immunoSEQ multiplex PCR; TCRdb stores just in-frame clones and leaves some out. The sample includes some 12,000 clones, around 84% seen only once; the top ten take about 9.1%. The sequencing here drew on peripheral blood, taken before any cancer treatment. This sequence was found in a male donor older than 55 with stage III lung adenocarcinoma.

The CDR3 protein is CASSQESSRTWVPDTQYF. The CDR3 DNA follows: TGCGCCAGCAGCCAAGAGTCATCGAGGACGTGGGTGCCAGATACGCAGTATTTT. The V gene is TRBV4-3, the J gene TRBJ2-3; D not resolved. The CDR3 contains 18 residues. V dropped 0 bases and J dropped 4 bases, with 20 bases sitting between them. Germline CDR1 and CDR2: LGHNA and YSLEER.